The 7 T cell receptor beta chains below come from one sample, sequenced in a study of cytomegalovirus exposure and HLA in healthy donors. The PCR had 60 Vbeta and 13 Jbeta primers. Method: immunoSEQ multiplex PCR; TCRdb's copy keeps in-frame clones and lacks some. The top ten hold about 4.5% of the sample, which has some 120,000 clones, around 73% seen once. Sequenced input: PBMCs. Receptors were obtained from a man between 60 and 75 years old in good health and CMV-seropositive.

The chain couples TRBV9 to TRBJ1-1, with a possible D match to TRBD1 (6 bases). This CDR3 is built from 17 residues. The germline CDR1 and CDR2 sequences are SGDLS and YYNGEE. The V end lost 2 bases, the J end lost 10 bases, and 27 bases lay between the germline ends. The CDR3 protein is CASSVDSSFGGAVGAFF. Here the CDR3 DNA reads TGTGCCAGCAGCGTGGACTCTTCCTTCGGGGGGGCCGTCGGAGCTTTCTTT.

The V gene is TRBV7-8, the J gene TRBJ2-5; D is possibly TRBD1 (6 bases). The CDR3 contains 15 residues. Germline V gives CDR1 SGHVS, CDR2 FQNEAQ. V lost 8 bases and J 1 base, leaving 17 bases between the germline ends. The DNA for the CDR3 is TGTGCCAGCGGCGACAGGTTTTCTGTCCAAGAGACCCAGTACTTC. It is translated as CASGDRFSVQETQYF.

This clone showed up just a few times. The V and J genes are TRBV19 and TRBJ2-3; possibly TRBD1 for D (5 bases). Trimming shortened V by 7 bases and J by 0 bases, and 17 bases separated the two germline ends. Germline-derived CDR1 and CDR2 are LNHDA and SQIVND (reference sequence). The CDR3 has 16 residues. Here the CDR3 DNA reads TGTGCCAGTAAAGGGGATCCTCGTGGTAGCACAGATACGCAGTATTTT. Translating it yields CASKGDPRGSTDTQYF.

This clone was counted between two and nine times. J is TRBJ1-4 and V is TRBV6-6; D remains ambiguous. This CDR3 region has 16 residues. Trimming removed 2 bases at V and 8 bases at J, with 18 bases between. Germline V CDR1 and CDR2: MNHNY, SVGAGI (reference sequence). CDR3 sequence: CASSYRLWRDDEKLFF. Here the CDR3 DNA reads TGTGCCAGCAGTTACCGCTTGTGGAGGGATGACGAAAAACTGTTTTTT.

This clone was recorded a few times. The V and J genes are TRBV6-5 and TRBJ2-1; 10 positions match TRBD2. Looked up from germline, CDR1 is MNHEY and CDR2 is SVGAGI. The V segment lost 1 base and the J segment 7 bases; nucleotides outside the gene matches: 7. The CDR3 is made up of 16 amino acids. This CDR3 reads CASSYWKRGGINEQFF. CDR3 nucleotides: TGTGCCAGCAGTTACTGGAAGCGGGGGGGCATAAATGAGCAGTTCTTC.

The sample holds one count of this clone. V gene TRBV28 combines with J gene TRBJ1-5; D possibly corresponds to TRBD1 (6 bases). The CDR3 loop spans 15 amino acids. CDR1 MDHEN and CDR2 SYDVKM come from the germline V gene. Between the trimmed V and J ends, which lost 7 bases and 0 bases, there was a span of 13 bases. This CDR3 is CASKTGDYSNQPQHF. The CDR3 bases are TGTGCCAGCAAGACAGGCGACTATAGCAATCAGCCCCAGCATTTT.

The chain has TRBV5-1 and TRBJ1-5; 7 bases map to TRBD1. This CDR3 contains 15 residues. V shed 3 bases and J 4 bases; nucleotides not matched to a gene: 7. Germline CDR1 and CDR2: SGHRS and YFSETQ. CDR3 nucleotide sequence: TGCGCCAGCAGCTCCACCGGGACAGCAAATCAGCCCCAGCATTTT. Protein sequence: CASSSTGTANQPQHF.